This T cell receptor beta chain comes out of a study of T-cell reconstitution after alpha-beta-depleted transplantation in children. Preparation of the TCRbeta library used unique molecular identifiers. TCRdb called the PCR reads again in MiXCR, with one record for every CDR3 protein. The data contain about 980,000 distinct CDR3 sequences, 25% to 30% of them singletons. Study-wide points: Counts and diversity of T cells one year after transplant came mostly from newly produced T cells. Recipient T cells and thymic progenitors that survived gave rise to the high TCRbeta diversity observed at day 60 in some patients. Several hundred graft clones that had expanded were reportedly the source of alpha-beta T cells about two months after transplant.

About this clonotype itself: Its antigen is unknown. At one of its ends the junction is not consistent with the germline gene, which may arise from a read error.

The CDR3 length is 15 residues. The V gene's germline CDR1 is KGHSH and CDR2 LQKENI. This chain joins TRBV18 and TRBJ2-7, with TRBD1 matching over 8 bases. The receptor was derived from a boy younger than two who had a stem cell transplant for SCID, so the T cells may come from the graft donor. Specimen: PBMCs, mostly from graft donor cells, collected 360 days after TCRalphabeta/CD19-depleted stem cell transplant. The CDR3 DNA sequence: TGTGCCAGCTTACCAAGAACAGGGGGATTATACGAGCAGTACTTC. Translating it yields CASLPRTGGLYEQYF.